The sequence of this T cell receptor beta chain was determined in a study of blood T cells in healthy people across ages. The CDR3 is 19 residues long. CDR1 and CDR2 (germline): LGHDT, YNNKEL (reference sequence). Trimming took 0 bases from V and 6 from J; bases not matched to a gene: 16. A J-beta primer mix and a sample-barcoded 5' primer were used in a second PCR of roughly 6 to 11 cycles. TCRdb fed the 5' RACE reads into MiXCR, producing one record per CDR3 protein. The profile covers over 1,200,000 distinct CDR3 sequences, with 45% to 70% appearing a single time and under 8.5% taken by the ten largest. The table lists this clonotype with a count of one.

The source is a man between 18 and 29 years old in good health. This chain links TRBV3-1 with TRBJ2-3, with 9 bases identical to TRBD2. Sequenced input: blood. The CDR3 here is CASSQDLPTLAGVPDTQYF. DNA of the CDR3: TGTGCCAGCAGCCAAGATCTCCCCACTTTAGCGGGAGTCCCCGATACGCAGTATTTT.